These 4 T cell receptor beta chains share one sample of origin, sequenced in a study of T cells in localized non-small cell lung cancer. The protocol was immunoSEQ multiplex PCR, while the TCRdb copy is restricted to in-frame clones and leaves out a portion. The repertoire consists of tens of thousands of clones, with about 90% occurring once and the leading ten covering roughly 2%. The material was peripheral blood, obtained before any cancer treatment. All receptors come from a woman aged 40-69 years with stage I lung adenocarcinoma.

The chain recombines TRBV6-5 with TRBJ2-7; D possibly corresponds to TRBD1 (6 bases). CDR1 is MNHEY, CDR2 SVGAGI, per germline. V was trimmed by 4 bases and J by 2 bases, leaving 15 bases between them. The CDR3 is 15 residues long. The CDR3 DNA sequence: TGTGCCAGCAGTTCTACGACAGGATCGACCTACGAGCAGTACTTC. Protein: CASSSTTGSTYEQYF.

Written as DNA, the CDR3 is TGTGCCAGCATTTCGGACAGGGTATACACTGAAGCTTTCTTT. Translated, it gives CASISDRVYTEAFF. The chain links TRBV6-1 to TRBJ1-1; 8 nucleotides align to TRBD1. Germline V gene data show CDR1 as MNHNS and CDR2 as SASEGT. With 7 bases clipped from V and 3 bases from J, the junction kept 7 bases outside the gene matches. The CDR3 covers 14 residues.

This CDR3 reads CSADRAGVTEAFF. For the CDR3, the DNA is TGCAGCGCCGACAGGGCAGGGGTGACTGAAGCTTTCTTT. The chain combines TRBV29-1 with TRBJ1-1; 7 nucleotides line up with TRBD1. The trim removed 7 bases at V and 5 bases at J, leaving 10 bases unmatched. The CDR3 is 13 residues long. Germline V gene sequence: CDR1 SQVTM, CDR2 ANQGSEA.

This chain uses TRBV7-8 with TRBJ1-1; tentatively, D is TRBD1 (6 bases). This CDR3 has 14 residues. V was trimmed by 1 base and J by 5 bases, leaving 11 bases between them. Looked up from germline, CDR1 is SGHVS and CDR2 is FQNEAQ. The CDR3 spells CASSLGGRGTEAFF. The CDR3 DNA is TGTGCCAGCAGCTTAGGGGGGCGCGGGACTGAAGCTTTCTTT.